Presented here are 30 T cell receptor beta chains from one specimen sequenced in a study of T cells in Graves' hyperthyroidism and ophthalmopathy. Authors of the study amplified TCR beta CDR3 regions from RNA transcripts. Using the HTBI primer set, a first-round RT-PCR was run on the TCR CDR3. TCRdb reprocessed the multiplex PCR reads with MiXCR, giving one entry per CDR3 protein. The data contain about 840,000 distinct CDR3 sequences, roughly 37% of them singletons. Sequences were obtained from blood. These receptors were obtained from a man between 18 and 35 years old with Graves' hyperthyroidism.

In nucleotides, the CDR3 is TGTGCCAGCATCGAACAGGGTGGTGAAGCTTTCTTT. This codes for CASIEQGGEAFF. The chain has TRBV5-4 and TRBJ1-1; tentative D call: TRBD1 (6 bases). Trimming shortened V by 6 bases and J by 7 bases, and 13 bases separated the two germline ends. Per germline, CDR1 SGHNT and CDR2 YYREEE (reference sequence). The CDR3 spans 12 residues.

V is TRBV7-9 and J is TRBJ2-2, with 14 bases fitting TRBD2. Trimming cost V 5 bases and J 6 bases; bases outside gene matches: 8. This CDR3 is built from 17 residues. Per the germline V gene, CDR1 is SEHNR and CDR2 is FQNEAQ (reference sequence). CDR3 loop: CASSRLAGGPWAGELFF. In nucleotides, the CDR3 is TGTGCCAGCAGCCGACTAGCGGGAGGGCCTTGGGCCGGGGAGCTGTTTTTT.

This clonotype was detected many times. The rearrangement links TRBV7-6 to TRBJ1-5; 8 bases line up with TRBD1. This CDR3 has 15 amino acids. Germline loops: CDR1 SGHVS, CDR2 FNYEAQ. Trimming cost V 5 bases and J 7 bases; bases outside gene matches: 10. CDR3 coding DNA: TGTGCCAGCAGCCCCTGGACAGGGAGGGGGCAGCCCCAGCATTTT. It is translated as CASSPWTGRGQPQHF.

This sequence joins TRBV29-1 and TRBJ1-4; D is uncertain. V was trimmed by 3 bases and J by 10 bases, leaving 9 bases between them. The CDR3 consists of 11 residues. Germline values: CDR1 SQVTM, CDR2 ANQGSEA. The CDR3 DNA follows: TGCAGCGTTGAGGGAGTTGGAAAACTGTTTTTT. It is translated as CSVEGVGKLFF.

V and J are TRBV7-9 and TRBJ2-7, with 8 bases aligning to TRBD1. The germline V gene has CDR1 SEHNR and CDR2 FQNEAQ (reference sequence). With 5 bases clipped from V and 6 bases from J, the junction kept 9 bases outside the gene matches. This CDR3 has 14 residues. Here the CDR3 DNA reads TGTGCCAGCAGCCCAGGACAGGGAAACCTCGAGCAGTACTTC. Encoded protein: CASSPGQGNLEQYF.

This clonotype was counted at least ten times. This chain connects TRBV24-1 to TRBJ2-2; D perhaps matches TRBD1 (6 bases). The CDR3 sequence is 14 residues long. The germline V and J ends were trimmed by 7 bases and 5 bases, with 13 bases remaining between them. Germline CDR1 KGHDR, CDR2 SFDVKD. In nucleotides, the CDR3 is TGTGCCACCAGACAGGGAAGAGGGACCGGGGAGCTGTTTTTT. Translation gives CATRQGRGTGELFF.

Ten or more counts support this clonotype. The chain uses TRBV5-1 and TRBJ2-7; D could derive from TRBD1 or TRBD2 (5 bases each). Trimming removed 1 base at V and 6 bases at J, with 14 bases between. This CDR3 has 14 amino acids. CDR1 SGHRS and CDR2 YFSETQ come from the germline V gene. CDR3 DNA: TGCGCCAGCAGCTTGATAGGCGGTGGGGGCGAGCAGTACTTC. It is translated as CASSLIGGGGEQYF.

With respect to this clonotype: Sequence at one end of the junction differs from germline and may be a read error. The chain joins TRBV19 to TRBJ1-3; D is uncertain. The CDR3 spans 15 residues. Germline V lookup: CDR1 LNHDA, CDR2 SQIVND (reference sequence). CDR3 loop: CASSVDRQHGNTIYF. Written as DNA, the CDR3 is TGTGCCAGTAGTGTAGATCGGCAACATGGAAACACCATATATTTT.

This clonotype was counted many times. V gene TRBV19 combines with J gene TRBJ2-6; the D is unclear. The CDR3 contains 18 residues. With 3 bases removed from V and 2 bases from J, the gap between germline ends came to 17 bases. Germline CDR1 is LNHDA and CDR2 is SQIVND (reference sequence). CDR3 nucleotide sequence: TGTGCCAGTAGTATCGGACCCTTCAGACAAGCTGGGGCCAACGTCCTGACTTTC. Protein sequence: CASSIGPFRQAGANVLTF. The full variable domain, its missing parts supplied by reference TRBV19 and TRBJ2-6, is DGGITQSPKYLFRKEGQNVTLSCEQNLNHDAMYWYRQDPGQGLRLIYYSQIVNDFQKGDIAEGYSVSREKKESFPLTVTSAQKNPTAFYLCASSIGPFRQAGANVLTFGAGSRLTVL.

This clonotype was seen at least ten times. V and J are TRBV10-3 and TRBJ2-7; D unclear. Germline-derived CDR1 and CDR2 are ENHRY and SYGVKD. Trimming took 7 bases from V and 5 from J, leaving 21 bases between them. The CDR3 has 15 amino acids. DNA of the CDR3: TGTGCCATCACTCACACCCCCACCCCGGGCGACGAGCAGTACTTC. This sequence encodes CAITHTPTPGDEQYF.

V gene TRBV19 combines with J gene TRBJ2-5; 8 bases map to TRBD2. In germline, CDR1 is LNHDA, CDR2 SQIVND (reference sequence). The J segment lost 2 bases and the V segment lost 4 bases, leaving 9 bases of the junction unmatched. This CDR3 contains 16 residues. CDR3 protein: CASSNTGGPYQETQYF. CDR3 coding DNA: TGTGCCAGTAGTAACACGGGGGGGCCTTATCAAGAGACCCAGTACTTC.

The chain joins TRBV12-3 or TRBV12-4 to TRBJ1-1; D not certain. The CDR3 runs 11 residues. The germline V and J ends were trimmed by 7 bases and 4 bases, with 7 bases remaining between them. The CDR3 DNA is TGTGCCAGCAATTTTCTCACTGAAGCTTTCTTT. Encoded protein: CASNFLTEAFF.

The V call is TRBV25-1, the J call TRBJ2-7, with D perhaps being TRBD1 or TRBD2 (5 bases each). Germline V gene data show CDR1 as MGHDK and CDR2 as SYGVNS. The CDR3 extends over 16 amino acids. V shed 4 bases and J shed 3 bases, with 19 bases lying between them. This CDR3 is CASSARSRDLVYEQYF. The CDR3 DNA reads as TGTGCCAGCAGTGCTAGATCCCGGGACCTCGTCTACGAGCAGTACTTC.

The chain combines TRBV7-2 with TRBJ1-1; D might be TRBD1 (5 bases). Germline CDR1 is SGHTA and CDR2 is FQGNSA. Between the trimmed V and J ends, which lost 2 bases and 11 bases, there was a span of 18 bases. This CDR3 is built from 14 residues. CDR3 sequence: CASSLRWDAGGAFF. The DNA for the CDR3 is TGTGCCAGCAGCTTAAGGTGGGACGCCGGGGGGGCTTTCTTT.

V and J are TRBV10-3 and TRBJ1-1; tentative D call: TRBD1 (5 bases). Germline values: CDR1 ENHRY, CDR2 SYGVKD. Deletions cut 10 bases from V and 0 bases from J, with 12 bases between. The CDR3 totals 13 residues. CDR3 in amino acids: CATARVVNTEAFF. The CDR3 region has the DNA TGTGCCACAGCCAGGGTTGTGAACACTGAAGCTTTCTTT.

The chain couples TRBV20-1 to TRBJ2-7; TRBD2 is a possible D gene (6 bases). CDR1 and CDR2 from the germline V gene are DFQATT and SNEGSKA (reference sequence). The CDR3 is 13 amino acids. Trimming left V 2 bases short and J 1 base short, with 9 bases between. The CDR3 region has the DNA TGCAGTGCTAGATGGGACTTATCCTACGAGCAGTACTTC. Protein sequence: CSARWDLSYEQYF.

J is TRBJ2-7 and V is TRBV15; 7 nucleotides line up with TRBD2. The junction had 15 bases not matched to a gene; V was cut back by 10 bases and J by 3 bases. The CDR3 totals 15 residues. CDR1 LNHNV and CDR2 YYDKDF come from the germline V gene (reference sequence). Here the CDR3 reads CASSESAGSNYEQYF. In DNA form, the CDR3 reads TGTGCCAGCAGTGAGTCAGCGGGGAGCAACTACGAGCAGTACTTC.

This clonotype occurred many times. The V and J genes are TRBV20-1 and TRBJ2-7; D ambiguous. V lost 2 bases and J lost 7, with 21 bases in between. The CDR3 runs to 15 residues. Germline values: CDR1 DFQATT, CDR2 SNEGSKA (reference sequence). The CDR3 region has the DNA TGCAGTGCTAGAACCTATATCGGACCATCTCGGGAGCAGTACTTC. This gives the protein CSARTYIGPSREQYF.

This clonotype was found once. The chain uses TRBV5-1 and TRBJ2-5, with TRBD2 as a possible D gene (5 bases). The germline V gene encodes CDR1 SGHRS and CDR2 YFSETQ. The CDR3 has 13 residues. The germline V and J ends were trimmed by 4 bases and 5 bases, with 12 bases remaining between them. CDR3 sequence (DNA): TGCGCCAGCAGCCCCGACTACGGGGAGACCCAGTACTTC. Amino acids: CASSPDYGETQYF.

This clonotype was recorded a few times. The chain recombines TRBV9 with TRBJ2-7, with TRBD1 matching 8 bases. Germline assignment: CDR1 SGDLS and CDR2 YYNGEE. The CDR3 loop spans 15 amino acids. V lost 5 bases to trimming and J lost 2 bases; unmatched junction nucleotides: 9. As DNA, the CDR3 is TGTGCCAGCAGTCCAGCCGGGACAGGACCCTACGAGCAGTACTTC. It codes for CASSPAGTGPYEQYF.

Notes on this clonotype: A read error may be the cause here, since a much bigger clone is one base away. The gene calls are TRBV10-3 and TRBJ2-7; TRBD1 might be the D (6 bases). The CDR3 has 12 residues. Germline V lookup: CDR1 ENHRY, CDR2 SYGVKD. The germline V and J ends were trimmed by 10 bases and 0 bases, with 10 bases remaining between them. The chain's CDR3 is CATTDSSYEQYF. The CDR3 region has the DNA TGTGCCACGACGGACAGCTCCTACGAGCAGTACTTC.

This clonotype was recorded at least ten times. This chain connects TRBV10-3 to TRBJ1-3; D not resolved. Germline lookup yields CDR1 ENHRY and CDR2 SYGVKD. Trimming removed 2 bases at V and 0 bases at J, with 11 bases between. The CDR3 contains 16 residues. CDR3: CAISEEGAFSGNTIYF. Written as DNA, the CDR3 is TGTGCCATCAGTGAGGAGGGCGCGTTCTCTGGAAACACCATATATTTT.

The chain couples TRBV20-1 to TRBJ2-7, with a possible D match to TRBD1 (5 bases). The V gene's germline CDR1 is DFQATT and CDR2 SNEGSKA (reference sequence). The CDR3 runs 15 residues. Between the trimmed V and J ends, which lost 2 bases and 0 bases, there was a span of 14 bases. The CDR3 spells CSARTLSGISYEQYF. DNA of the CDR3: TGCAGTGCTAGAACTCTCTCAGGGATCTCCTACGAGCAGTACTTC.

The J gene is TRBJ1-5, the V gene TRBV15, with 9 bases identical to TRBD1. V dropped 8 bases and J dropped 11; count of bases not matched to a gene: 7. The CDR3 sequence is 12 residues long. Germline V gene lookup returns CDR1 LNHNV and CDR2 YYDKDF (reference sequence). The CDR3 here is CATGTGKETQHF. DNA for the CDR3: TGTGCCACCGGGACAGGGAAAGAGACCCAGCATTTT.

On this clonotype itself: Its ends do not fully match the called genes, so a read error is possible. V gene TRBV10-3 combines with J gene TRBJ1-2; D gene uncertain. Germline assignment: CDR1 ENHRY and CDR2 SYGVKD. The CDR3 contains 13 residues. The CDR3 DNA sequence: TGTGCCACCAGTGAGTCGCTGGGGAATGGCTACACCTTC. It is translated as CATSESLGNGYTF.

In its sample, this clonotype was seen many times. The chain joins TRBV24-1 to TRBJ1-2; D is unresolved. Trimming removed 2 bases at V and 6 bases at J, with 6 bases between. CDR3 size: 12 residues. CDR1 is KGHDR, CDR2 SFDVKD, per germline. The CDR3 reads CATSDWADGYTF. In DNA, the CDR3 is TGTGCCACCAGTGATTGGGCGGATGGCTACACCTTC.

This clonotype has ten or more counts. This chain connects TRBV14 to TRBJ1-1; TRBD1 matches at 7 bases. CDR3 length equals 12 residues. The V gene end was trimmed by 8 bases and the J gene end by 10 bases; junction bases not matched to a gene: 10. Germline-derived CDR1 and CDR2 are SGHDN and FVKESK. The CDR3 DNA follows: TGTGCCAGCTCTAGCGACAGGGCGAGAGCTTTCTTT. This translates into CASSSDRARAFF.

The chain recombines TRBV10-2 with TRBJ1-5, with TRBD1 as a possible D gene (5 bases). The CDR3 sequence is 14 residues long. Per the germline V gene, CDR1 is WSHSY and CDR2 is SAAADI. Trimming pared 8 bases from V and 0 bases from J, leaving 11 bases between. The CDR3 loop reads CASLGRHSNQPQHF. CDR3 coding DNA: TGCGCCAGCTTGGGGCGGCATAGCAATCAGCCCCAGCATTTT.

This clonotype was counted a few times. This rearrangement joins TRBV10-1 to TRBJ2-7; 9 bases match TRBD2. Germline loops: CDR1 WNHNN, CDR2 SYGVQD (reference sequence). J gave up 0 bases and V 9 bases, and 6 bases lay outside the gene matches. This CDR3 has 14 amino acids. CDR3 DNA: TGCGCCAGGGCGACTAGCGGCTTCTCCTACGAGCAGTACTTC. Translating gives CARATSGFSYEQYF.

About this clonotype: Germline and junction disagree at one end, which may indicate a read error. CDR3 region: CASSSTGTTKAFF. The DNA for the CDR3 is TGTGCCAGCAGCTCCACAGGGACCACTAAAGCTTTCTTT. The chain carries TRBV5-4 and TRBJ1-1, with a weak D call TRBD1 (6 bases). The CDR3 has 13 amino acids. Looked up from germline, CDR1 is SGHNT and CDR2 is YYREEE (reference sequence).